This T cell receptor (beta chain) was sequenced for a study of regulatory T cells in long-lasting Graves disease. Sample time point: persistent/refractory GD, antithyroid drugs over 5 years with positive TRAb. PBMC RNA served as the TCR library source. CDR1 is SNHLY, CDR2 FYNNEI, per germline. Between the trimmed V and J ends, which lost 8 bases and 1 base, there was a span of 8 bases. The CDR3 loop spans 12 amino acids. This clonotype was counted at least ten times. Combining iRepertoire HTBI primers with Arm-PCR of CDR3 regions, the authors built TCR beta libraries. MiXCR was run by TCRdb on the multiplex PCR reads, yielding one entry per CDR3 protein. The table has about 340,000 distinct CDR3 sequences, less than 20% seen once.

The TCR was taken from a female donor with Graves disease. The chain is built from TRBV2 and TRBJ1-1, with D unresolved. The starting material was peripheral blood mononuclear cells (PBMCs), obtained when the disease was refractory, from a patient treated with antithyroid drugs. As DNA, the CDR3 is TGTGCCAGCGGATACACGAACACTGAAGCTTTCTTT. The encoded protein is CASGYTNTEAFF.